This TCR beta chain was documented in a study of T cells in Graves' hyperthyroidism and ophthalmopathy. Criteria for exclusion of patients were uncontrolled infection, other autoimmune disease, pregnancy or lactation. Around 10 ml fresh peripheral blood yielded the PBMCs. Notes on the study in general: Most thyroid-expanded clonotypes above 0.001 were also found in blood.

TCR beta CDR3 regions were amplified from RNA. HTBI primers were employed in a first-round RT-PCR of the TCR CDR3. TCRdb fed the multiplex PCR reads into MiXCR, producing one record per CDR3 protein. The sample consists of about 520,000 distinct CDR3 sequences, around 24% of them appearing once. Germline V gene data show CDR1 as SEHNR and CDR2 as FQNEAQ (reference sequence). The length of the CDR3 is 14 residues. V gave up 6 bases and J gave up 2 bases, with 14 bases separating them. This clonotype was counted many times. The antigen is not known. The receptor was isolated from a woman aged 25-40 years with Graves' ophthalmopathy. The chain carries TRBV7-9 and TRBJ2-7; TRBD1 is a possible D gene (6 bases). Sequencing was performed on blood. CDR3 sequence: CASSPGDGPYEQYF. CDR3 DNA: TGTGCCAGCAGTCCAGGGGACGGACCCTACGAGCAGTACTTC.